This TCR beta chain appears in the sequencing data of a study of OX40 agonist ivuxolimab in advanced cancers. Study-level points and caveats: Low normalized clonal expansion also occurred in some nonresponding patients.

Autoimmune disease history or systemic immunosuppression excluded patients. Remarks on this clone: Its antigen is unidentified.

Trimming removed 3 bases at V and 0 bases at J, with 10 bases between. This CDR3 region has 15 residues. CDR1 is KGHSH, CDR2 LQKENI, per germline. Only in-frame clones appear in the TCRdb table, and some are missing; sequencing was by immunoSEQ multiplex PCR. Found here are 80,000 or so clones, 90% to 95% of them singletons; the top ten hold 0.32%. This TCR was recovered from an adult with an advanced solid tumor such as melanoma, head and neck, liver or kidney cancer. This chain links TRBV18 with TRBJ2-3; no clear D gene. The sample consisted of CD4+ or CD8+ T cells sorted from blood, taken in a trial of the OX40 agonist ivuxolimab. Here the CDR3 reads CASSPVASSTDTQYF. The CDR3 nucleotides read TGTGCCAGCTCACCCGTCGCGTCCAGCACAGATACGCAGTATTTT.